This T cell receptor (beta chain) appears in the sequencing data of a study of CD8+ T cells in alopecia areata. Treatment noted: oral pan-JAK inhibitor, 5-10 mg twice daily. CDR1 SGHVS and CDR2 FQNEAQ come from the germline V gene. J lost 0 bases, V lost 5 bases, and 9 bases had no gene match. This CDR3 has 18 amino acids. Sequencing used cDNA as its template, made by extracting RNA and reverse transcribing it. TCRdb keeps only in-frame clones here, not all; method: immunoSEQ multiplex PCR. Here the sample spans roughly 60,000 clones, about 43% being singletons. This receptor was identified in a human donor with alopecia areata. V and J are TRBV7-8 and TRBJ2-5; TRBD2 aligns across 13 bases. Source: CD8+ T cells sorted from blood, taken between weeks 36 and 40, from a patient treated with tofacitinib. The chain's CDR3 is CASSGRLAGGPHQETQYF. The CDR3 DNA reads TGTGCCAGCAGCGGTCGACTAGCGGGAGGTCCCCACCAAGAGACCCAGTACTTC.